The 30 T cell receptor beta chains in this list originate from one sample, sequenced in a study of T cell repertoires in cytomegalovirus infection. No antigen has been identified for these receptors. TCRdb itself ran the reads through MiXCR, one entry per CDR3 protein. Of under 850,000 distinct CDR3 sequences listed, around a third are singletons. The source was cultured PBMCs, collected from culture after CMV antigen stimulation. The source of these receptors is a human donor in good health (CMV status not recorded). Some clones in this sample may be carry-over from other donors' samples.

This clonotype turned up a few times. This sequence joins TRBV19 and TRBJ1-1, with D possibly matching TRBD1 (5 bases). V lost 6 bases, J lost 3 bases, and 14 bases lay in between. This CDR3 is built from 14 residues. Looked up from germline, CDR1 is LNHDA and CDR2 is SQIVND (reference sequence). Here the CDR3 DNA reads TGTGCCAGTAGGAGGGGCATCACTGACACTGAAGCTTTCTTT. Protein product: CASRRGITDTEAFF.

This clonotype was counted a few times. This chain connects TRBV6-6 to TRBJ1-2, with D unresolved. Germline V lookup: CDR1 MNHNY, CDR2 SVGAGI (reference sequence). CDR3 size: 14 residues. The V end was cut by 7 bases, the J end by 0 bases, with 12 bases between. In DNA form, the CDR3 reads TGTGCCAGCACCATGACGGCAGCTAACTATGGCTACACCTTC. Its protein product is CASTMTAANYGYTF.

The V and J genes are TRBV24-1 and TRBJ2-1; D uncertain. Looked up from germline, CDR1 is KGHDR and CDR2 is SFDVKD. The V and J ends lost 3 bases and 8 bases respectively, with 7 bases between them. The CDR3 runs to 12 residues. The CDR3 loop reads CATSDQTHEQFF. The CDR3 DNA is TGTGCCACCAGTGATCAAACGCATGAGCAGTTCTTC.

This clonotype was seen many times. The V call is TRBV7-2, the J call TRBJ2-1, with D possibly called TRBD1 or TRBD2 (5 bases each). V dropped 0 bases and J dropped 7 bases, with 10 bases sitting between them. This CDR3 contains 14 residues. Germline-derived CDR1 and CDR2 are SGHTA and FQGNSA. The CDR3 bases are TGTGCCAGCAGCTTAGCGGGACCTTTAAATGAGCAGTTCTTC. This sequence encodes CASSLAGPLNEQFF.

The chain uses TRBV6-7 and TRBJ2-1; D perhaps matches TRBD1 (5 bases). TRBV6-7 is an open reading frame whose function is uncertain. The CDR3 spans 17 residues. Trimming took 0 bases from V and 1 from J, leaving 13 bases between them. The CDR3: CASSYSISPGSYNEQFF. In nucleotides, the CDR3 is TGTGCCAGCAGTTACTCGATTAGCCCAGGGTCCTACAATGAGCAGTTCTTC.

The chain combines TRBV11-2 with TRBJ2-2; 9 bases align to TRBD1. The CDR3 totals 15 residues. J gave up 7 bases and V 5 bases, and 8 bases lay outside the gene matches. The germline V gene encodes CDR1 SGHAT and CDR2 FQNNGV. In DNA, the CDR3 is TGTGCCAGCAGCCTTACAGGGGGCAAGGTCGGGGAGCTGTTTTTT. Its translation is CASSLTGGKVGELFF. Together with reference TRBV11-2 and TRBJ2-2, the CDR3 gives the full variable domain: EAGVAQSPRYKIIEKRQSVAFWCNPISGHATLYWYQQILGQGPKLLIQFQNNGVVDDSQLPKDRFSAERLKGVDSTLKIQPAKLEDSAVYLCASSLTGGKVGELFFGEGSRLTVL.

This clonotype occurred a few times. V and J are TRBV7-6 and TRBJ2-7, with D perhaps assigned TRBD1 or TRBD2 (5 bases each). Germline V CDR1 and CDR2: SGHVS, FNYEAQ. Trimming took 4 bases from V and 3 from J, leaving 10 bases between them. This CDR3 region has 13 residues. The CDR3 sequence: CASSSGTLYEQYF. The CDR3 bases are TGTGCCAGCAGCTCAGGGACCCTCTACGAGCAGTACTTC.

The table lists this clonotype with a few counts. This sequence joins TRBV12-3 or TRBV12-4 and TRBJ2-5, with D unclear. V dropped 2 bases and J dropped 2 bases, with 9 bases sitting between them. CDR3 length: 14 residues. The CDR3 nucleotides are TGTGCCAGCAGTTTAACGGCGAGACAAGAGACCCAGTACTTC. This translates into CASSLTARQETQYF.

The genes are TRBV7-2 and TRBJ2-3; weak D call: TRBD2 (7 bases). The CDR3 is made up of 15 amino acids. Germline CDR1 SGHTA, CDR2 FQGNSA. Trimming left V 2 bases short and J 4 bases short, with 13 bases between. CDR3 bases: TGTGCCAGCAGCTTAAGGGGGGAGGGTGCAGATACGCAGTATTTT. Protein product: CASSLRGEGADTQYF. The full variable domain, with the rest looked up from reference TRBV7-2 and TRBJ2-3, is GAGVSQSPSNKVTEKGKDVELRCDPISGHTALYWYRQSLGQGLEFLIYFQGNSAPDKSGLPSDRFSAERTGGSVSTLTIQRTQQEDSAVYLCASSLRGEGADTQYFGPGTRLTVL.

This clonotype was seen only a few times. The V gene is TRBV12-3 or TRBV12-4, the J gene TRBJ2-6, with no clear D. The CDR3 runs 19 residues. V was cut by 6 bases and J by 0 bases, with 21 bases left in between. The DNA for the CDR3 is TGTGCCAGCAGGCCCTTCGCCGGGCCAGAGATCTCTGGGGCCAACGTCCTGACTTTC. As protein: CASRPFAGPEISGANVLTF.

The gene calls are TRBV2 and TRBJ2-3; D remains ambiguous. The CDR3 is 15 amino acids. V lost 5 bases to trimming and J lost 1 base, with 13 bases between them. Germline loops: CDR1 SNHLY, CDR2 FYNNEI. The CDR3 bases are TGTGCCAGCAGTATCTCCCTGATTCGCACAGATACGCAGTATTTT. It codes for CASSISLIRTDTQYF.

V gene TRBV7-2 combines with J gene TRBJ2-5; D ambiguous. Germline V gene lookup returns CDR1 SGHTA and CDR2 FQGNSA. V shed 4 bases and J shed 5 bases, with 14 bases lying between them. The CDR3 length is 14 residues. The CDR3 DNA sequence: TGTGCCAGCAGCTACAGAAGGAGTGGGGAGACCCAGTACTTC. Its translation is CASSYRRSGETQYF.

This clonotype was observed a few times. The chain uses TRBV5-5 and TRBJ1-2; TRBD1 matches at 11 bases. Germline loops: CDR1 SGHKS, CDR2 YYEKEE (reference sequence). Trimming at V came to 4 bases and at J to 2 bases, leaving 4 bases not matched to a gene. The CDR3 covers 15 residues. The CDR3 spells CASSRGQGVNYGYTF. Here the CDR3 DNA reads TGTGCCAGCAGCAGGGGACAGGGGGTCAACTATGGCTACACCTTC.

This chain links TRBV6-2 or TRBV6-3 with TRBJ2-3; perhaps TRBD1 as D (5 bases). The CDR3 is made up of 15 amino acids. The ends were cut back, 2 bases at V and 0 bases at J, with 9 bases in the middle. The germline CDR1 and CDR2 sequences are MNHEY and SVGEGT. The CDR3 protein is CASSYGADSTDTQYF. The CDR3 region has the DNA TGTGCCAGCAGTTACGGGGCGGATAGCACAGATACGCAGTATTTT.

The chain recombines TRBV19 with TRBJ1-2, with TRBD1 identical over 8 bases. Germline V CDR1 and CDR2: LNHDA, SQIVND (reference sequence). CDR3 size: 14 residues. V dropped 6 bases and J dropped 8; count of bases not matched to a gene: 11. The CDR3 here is CASSEDRDRRGYTF. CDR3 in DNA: TGTGCCAGTAGCGAGGACAGGGATCGTCGCGGCTACACCTTC.

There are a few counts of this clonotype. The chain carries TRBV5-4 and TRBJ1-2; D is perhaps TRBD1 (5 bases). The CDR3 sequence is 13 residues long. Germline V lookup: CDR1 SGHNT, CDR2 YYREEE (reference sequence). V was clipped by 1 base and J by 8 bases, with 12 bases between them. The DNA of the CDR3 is TGTGCCAGCAGCTTGTGGCAGGGAAACGGCTACACCTTC. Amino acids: CASSLWQGNGYTF. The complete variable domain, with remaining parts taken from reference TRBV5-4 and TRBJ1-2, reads ETGVTQSPTHLIKTRGQQVTLRCSSQSGHNTVSWYQQALGQGPQFIFQYYREEENGRGNFPPRFSGLQFPNYSSELNVNALELDDSALYLCASSLWQGNGYTFGSGTRLTVV.

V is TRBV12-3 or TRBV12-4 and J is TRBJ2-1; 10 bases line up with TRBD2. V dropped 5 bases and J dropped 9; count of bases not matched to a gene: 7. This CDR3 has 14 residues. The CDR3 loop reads CASSSGGAGIEQFF. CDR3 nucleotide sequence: TGTGCCAGCAGTAGCGGGGGGGCCGGAATTGAGCAGTTCTTC.

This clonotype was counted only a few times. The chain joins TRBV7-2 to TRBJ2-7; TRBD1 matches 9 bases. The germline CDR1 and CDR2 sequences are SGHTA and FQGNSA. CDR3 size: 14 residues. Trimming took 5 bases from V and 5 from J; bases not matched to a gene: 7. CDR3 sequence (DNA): TGTGCCAGCAGCATAAACAGGGGGCAAAACGAGCAGTACTTC. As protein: CASSINRGQNEQYF.

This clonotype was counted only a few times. The DNA for the CDR3 is TGCGCCAGCAGCCAAGCGGTCGACCAGGCCCAGCATTTT. This translates into CASSQAVDQAQHF. The chain combines TRBV4-1 with TRBJ1-5; D gene unclear. V dropped 1 base and J dropped 11 bases, with 12 bases sitting between them. Germline values: CDR1 MGHRA, CDR2 YSYEKL. The CDR3 extends over 13 amino acids.

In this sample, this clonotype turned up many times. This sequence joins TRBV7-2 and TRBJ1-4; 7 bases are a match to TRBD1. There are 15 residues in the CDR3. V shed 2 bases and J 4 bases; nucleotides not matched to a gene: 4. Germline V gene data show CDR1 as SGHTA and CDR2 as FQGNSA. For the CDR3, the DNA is TGTGCCAGCAGCTTATTAGGGACAGTTAATGAAAAACTGTTTTTT. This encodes CASSLLGTVNEKLFF.

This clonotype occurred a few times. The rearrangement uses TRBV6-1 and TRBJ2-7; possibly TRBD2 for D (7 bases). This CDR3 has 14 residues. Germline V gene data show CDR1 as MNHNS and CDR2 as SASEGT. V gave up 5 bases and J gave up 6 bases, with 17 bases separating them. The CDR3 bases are TGTGCCAGCAGTACTCTAGGGGGGGTTTCCGAGCAGTACTTC. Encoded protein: CASSTLGGVSEQYF.

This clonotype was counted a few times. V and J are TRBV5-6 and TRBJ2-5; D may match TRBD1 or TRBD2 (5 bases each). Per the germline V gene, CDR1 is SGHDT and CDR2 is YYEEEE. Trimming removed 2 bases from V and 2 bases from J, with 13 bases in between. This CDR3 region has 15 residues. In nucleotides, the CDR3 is TGTGCCAGCAGCTTAGCCGGGACGGAACAAGAGACCCAGTACTTC. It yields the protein CASSLAGTEQETQYF.

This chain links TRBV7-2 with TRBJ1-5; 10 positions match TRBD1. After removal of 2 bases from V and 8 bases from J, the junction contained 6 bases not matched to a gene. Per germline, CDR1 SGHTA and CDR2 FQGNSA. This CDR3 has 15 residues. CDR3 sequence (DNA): TGTGCCAGCAGCTTATACGCGGGGACAGGGGAGCCCCAGCATTTT. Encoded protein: CASSLYAGTGEPQHF.

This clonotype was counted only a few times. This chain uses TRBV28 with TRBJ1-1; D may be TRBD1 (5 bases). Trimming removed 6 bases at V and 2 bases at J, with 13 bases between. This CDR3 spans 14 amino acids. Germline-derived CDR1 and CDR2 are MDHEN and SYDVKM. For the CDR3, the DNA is TGTGCCAGCAGGGAGGGGACCTCAAACACTGAAGCTTTCTTT. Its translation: CASREGTSNTEAFF.

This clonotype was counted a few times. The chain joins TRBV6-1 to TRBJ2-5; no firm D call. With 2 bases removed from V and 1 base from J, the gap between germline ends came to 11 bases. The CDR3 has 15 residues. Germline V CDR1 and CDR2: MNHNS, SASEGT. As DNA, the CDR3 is TGTGCCAGCAGTGAATTGAGTAGCAGCCAAGAGACCCAGTACTTC. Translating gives CASSELSSSQETQYF.

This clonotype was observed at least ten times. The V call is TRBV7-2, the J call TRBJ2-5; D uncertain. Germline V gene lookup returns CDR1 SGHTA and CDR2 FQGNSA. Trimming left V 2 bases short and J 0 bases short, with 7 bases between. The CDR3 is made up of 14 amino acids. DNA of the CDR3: TGTGCCAGCAGCTTAATCGCGGACCAAGAGACCCAGTACTTC. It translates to CASSLIADQETQYF.

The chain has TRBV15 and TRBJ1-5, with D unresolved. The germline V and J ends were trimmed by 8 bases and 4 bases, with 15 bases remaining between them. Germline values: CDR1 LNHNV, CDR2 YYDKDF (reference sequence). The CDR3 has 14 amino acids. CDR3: CATSGAPMNQPQHF. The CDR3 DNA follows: TGTGCCACCTCCGGAGCCCCAATGAATCAGCCCCAGCATTTT.

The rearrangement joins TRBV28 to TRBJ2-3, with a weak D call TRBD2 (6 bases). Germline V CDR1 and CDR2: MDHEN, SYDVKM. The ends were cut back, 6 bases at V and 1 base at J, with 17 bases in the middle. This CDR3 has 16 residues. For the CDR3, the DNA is TGTGCCAGCAGCCTCGGACTATCTCTTGGCACAGATACGCAGTATTTT. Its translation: CASSLGLSLGTDTQYF.

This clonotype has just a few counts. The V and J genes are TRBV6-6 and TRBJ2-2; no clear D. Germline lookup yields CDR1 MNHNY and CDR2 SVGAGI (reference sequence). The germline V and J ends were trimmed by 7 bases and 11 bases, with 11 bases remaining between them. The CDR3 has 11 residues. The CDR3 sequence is CASTSEAELFF. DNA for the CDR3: TGTGCCAGCACGTCAGAAGCTGAGCTGTTTTTT.

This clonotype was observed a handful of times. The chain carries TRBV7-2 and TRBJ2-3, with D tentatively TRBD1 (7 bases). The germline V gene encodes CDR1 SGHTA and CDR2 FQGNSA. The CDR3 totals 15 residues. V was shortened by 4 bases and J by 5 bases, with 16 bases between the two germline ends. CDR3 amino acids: CASSSQGGPGDTQYF. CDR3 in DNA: TGTGCCAGCAGCTCCCAGGGGGGACCGGGAGATACGCAGTATTTT.